One sample yielded the 29 T cell receptor beta chains listed below, sequenced in a study of cytomegalovirus exposure and HLA in healthy donors. Primers: 60 Vbeta forward and 13 Jbeta reverse. The protocol was immunoSEQ multiplex PCR, while the TCRdb copy is restricted to in-frame clones and leaves out a portion. The sample has around 190,000 clones, about 86% seen once. The specimen sequenced was PBMCs. These receptors were collected from a woman aged 25 to 39 in good health and CMV-seronegative.

The chain employs TRBV27 and TRBJ2-4, with TRBD1 matching 7 bases. With V trimmed by 6 bases and J by 0 bases, 5 bases remained unmatched. This CDR3 region has 15 residues. Germline V gene data show CDR1 as MNHEY and CDR2 as SMNVEV (reference sequence). The CDR3 DNA follows: TGTGCCAGCAGCCGGACAGGAGTAGCCAAAAACATTCAGTACTTC. This gives the protein CASSRTGVAKNIQYF.

J is TRBJ1-2 and V is TRBV28, with 8 bases aligning to TRBD1. The trim removed 4 bases at V and 7 bases at J, leaving 2 bases unmatched. The CDR3 extends over 12 amino acids. CDR1 and CDR2 (germline): MDHEN, SYDVKM. The CDR3 is CASSSGGRGYTF. The CDR3 DNA reads as TGTGCCAGCAGTTCAGGGGGCCGTGGCTACACCTTC.

The chain recombines TRBV9 with TRBJ2-1; D is possibly TRBD2 (5 bases). In germline, CDR1 is SGDLS, CDR2 YYNGEE. V lost 0 bases, J lost 9 bases, and 16 bases lay in between. The CDR3 has 15 residues. The CDR3 nucleotides read TGTGCCAGCAGCGTAGGAGCGGAGGTCCGGGGTGAGCAGTTCTTC. Translating it yields CASSVGAEVRGEQFF.

In this sample, this clone turned up once. The chain combines TRBV7-2 with TRBJ2-1; D is perhaps TRBD2 (6 bases). Between the trimmed V and J ends, which lost 0 bases and 0 bases, there was a span of 12 bases. This CDR3 is built from 17 residues. Germline V gene lookup returns CDR1 SGHTA and CDR2 FQGNSA. This CDR3 is CASSLAVSGSSYNEQFF. The CDR3 DNA reads as TGTGCCAGCAGCTTAGCGGTTAGCGGTAGCTCCTACAATGAGCAGTTCTTC.

The chain employs TRBV4-1 and TRBJ2-3; unclear D gene. V was shortened by 4 bases and J by 0 bases, with 8 bases between the two germline ends. This CDR3 spans 14 amino acids. In germline, CDR1 is MGHRA, CDR2 YSYEKL. CDR3 in amino acids: CASSPRSSTDTQYF. CDR3 DNA sequence: TGCGCCAGCAGCCCCCGGTCTAGCACAGATACGCAGTATTTT.

This rearrangement joins TRBV13 to TRBJ1-4; D is ambiguous. Germline CDR1 is PRHDT and CDR2 is FYEKMQ (reference sequence). The CDR3 runs 15 residues. Trimming took 5 bases from V and 6 from J, leaving 16 bases between them. The CDR3 DNA follows: TGTGCCAGCAGCCCGAGTCTAGCCAATCATGAAAAACTGTTTTTT. Translation gives CASSPSLANHEKLFF.

This chain links TRBV19 with TRBJ1-2; possibly TRBD1 for D (5 bases). The CDR3 sequence is 15 residues long. The V gene's germline CDR1 is LNHDA and CDR2 SQIVND (reference sequence). V lost 6 bases and J lost 5, with 19 bases in between. In DNA, the CDR3 is TGTGCCAGTAGCCTAACTTCCACAGGTGCTTATGGCTACACCTTC. This sequence encodes CASSLTSTGAYGYTF.

The chain combines TRBV29-1 with TRBJ2-1, with D tentatively TRBD1 (5 bases). V lost 7 bases and J 6 bases, leaving 13 bases between the germline ends. This CDR3 has 12 residues. Germline V gives CDR1 SQVTM, CDR2 ANQGSEA. CDR3 region: CSALTDSNEQFF. The CDR3 nucleotides read TGCAGCGCATTGACAGATTCCAATGAGCAGTTCTTC.

The gene calls are TRBV10-3 and TRBJ2-6; D unresolved. V lost 6 bases and J lost 0, with 6 bases in between. CDR3 length equals 14 residues. Germline lookup yields CDR1 ENHRY and CDR2 SYGVKD. CDR3 nucleotide sequence: TGTGCCATCAGCCCTAACTCTGGGGCCAACGTCCTGACTTTC. Translated, it gives CAISPNSGANVLTF.

This chain connects TRBV7-6 to TRBJ1-1; 10 bases are shared with TRBD1. In germline, CDR1 is SGHVS, CDR2 FNYEAQ. V lost 5 bases to trimming and J lost 4 bases; unmatched junction nucleotides: 1. The CDR3 loop spans 13 amino acids. This CDR3 is CASSRTGGTEAFF. Written as DNA, the CDR3 is TGTGCCAGCAGCCGGACAGGGGGCACTGAAGCTTTCTTT.

V is TRBV7-8 and J is TRBJ2-7; D not resolved. The CDR3 covers 12 residues. Trimming removed 5 bases at V and 1 base at J, with 6 bases between. Germline loops: CDR1 SGHVS, CDR2 FQNEAQ. In nucleotides, the CDR3 is TGTGCCAGCAGCGGTAGTTCCTACGAGCAGTACTTC. It specifies CASSGSSYEQYF.

This rearrangement joins TRBV4-1 to TRBJ2-1; D is ambiguous. CDR3 length equals 14 residues. The V end lost 4 bases, the J end lost 4 bases, and 11 bases lay between the germline ends. Germline CDR1 MGHRA, CDR2 YSYEKL. The CDR3 DNA sequence: TGCGCCAGCAGCCTAGAACTGACTTACAATGAGCAGTTCTTC. This encodes CASSLELTYNEQFF.

The rearrangement joins TRBV6-5 to TRBJ2-2; TRBD2 matches 7 bases. In germline, CDR1 is MNHEY, CDR2 SVGAGI. Germline trimming cut 7 bases from V and 6 bases from J; bases unmatched to any gene: 5. The CDR3 extends over 13 amino acids. The CDR3 here is CASTGRGAGELFF. CDR3 bases: TGTGCCAGCACCGGTCGGGGGGCCGGGGAGCTGTTTTTT.

This chain links TRBV6-1 with TRBJ2-3; 7 nucleotides match TRBD2. This CDR3 is 14 amino acids long. V was clipped by 5 bases and J by 4 bases; unmatched bases: 6. The germline V gene encodes CDR1 MNHNS and CDR2 SASEGT. This chain's CDR3 is CASSRTSQADTQYF. As DNA, the CDR3 is TGTGCCAGCAGTAGGACTAGTCAGGCAGATACGCAGTATTTT.

V and J are TRBV4-1 and TRBJ2-1; 10 bases agree with TRBD1. Germline CDR1 reads MGHRA; CDR2 reads YSYEKL. This CDR3 contains 16 residues. After removal of 5 bases from V and 8 bases from J, the junction contained 12 bases not matched to a gene. The CDR3 nucleotides are TGCGCCAGCAGCTCATTCCCCGGGACAGGGGCCCATGAGCAGTTCTTC. Translated: CASSSFPGTGAHEQFF.

This rearrangement joins TRBV10-3 to TRBJ2-2; D possibly corresponds to TRBD1 (6 bases). Germline CDR1 reads ENHRY; CDR2 reads SYGVKD. This CDR3 contains 17 residues. Trimming stripped 0 bases from V and 2 bases from J, with 13 bases between. For the CDR3, the DNA is TGTGCCATCAGTGAGTCAAGGCAGGGGAAAAACACCGGGGAGCTGTTTTTT. It specifies CAISESRQGKNTGELFF.

The chain uses TRBV30 and TRBJ2-5; 9 bases align to TRBD1. Matching the DNA end better, TRBJ2-7 makes the J call doubtful. The CDR3 has 14 amino acids. CDR1 and CDR2 from the germline V gene are GTSNPN and SVGIG (reference sequence). The CDR3 region is CAWSAGTGSYEQYF. The CDR3 DNA reads as TGTGCCTGGAGTGCCGGGACAGGGAGCTACGAGCAGTACTTC.

CDR3 region: CASSVRGSGNTIYF. As DNA, the CDR3 is TGTGCCAGCAGCGTTAGGGGTAGTGGAAACACCATATATTTT. This chain connects TRBV9 to TRBJ1-3, with D possibly TRBD1 on 5 matching bases. The CDR3 sequence is 14 residues long. Germline CDR1 SGDLS, CDR2 YYNGEE. V was cut by 2 bases and J by 3 bases, with 9 bases left in between.

The genes are TRBV19 and TRBJ1-1; TRBD1 might be the D (6 bases). The CDR3 covers 12 residues. Germline CDR1 and CDR2: LNHDA and SQIVND (reference sequence). Trimming stripped 10 bases from V and 9 bases from J, with 18 bases between. The CDR3 region is CATRVPGQQAFF. CDR3 in DNA: TGTGCCACCCGCGTACCGGGACAACAAGCTTTCTTT.

The chain carries TRBV20-1 and TRBJ2-5; D might be TRBD2 (6 bases). Germline V gene sequence: CDR1 DFQATT, CDR2 SNEGSKA (reference sequence). V lost 5 bases to trimming and J lost 6 bases, with 7 bases between them. The CDR3 is 10 residues long. CDR3 nucleotides: TGCAGTGCTGGGGGGAAGACCCAGTACTTC. Protein product: CSAGGKTQYF.

The chain joins TRBV10-3 to TRBJ1-2, with 12 bases aligning to TRBD1. CDR1 and CDR2 from the germline V gene are ENHRY and SYGVKD. V was clipped by 5 bases and J by 5 bases; unmatched bases: 9. The CDR3 is made up of 16 amino acids. CDR3 amino acids: CAISSGQGATGYGYTF. CDR3 nucleotide sequence: TGTGCCATCAGTTCGGGACAGGGGGCGACCGGATATGGCTACACCTTC.

The chain recombines TRBV2 with TRBJ2-5, with a tentative D call TRBD2 (7 bases). Germline V CDR1 and CDR2: SNHLY, FYNNEI. The germline V and J ends were trimmed by 7 bases and 0 bases, with 15 bases remaining between them. CDR3 length: 15 residues. The CDR3 DNA follows: TGTGCCAGCATGGGAGGGGGGGCCCACCAAGAGACCCAGTACTTC. The encoded protein is CASMGGGAHQETQYF. Full variable domain (missing parts from reference TRBV2 and TRBJ2-5): EPEVTQTPSHQVTQMGQEVILRCVPISNHLYFYWYRQILGQKVEFLVSFYNNEISEKSEIFDDQFSVERPDGSNFTLKIRSTKLEDSAMYFCASMGGGAHQETQYFGPGTRLLVL.

V usage is TRBV11-2 and J usage is TRBJ2-7; TRBD1 agrees at 7 bases. CDR1 and CDR2 from the germline V gene are SGHAT and FQNNGV. This CDR3 region has 13 residues. Unmatched junction bases numbered 1, after V lost 2 bases and J lost 3 bases. The CDR3 region has the DNA TGTGCCAGCAGCTTAAACAGGGGCTACGAGCAGTACTTC. Its translation is CASSLNRGYEQYF.

The V gene is TRBV27, the J gene TRBJ2-7; D unresolved. CDR1 is MNHEY and CDR2 is SMNVEV in the germline V gene (reference sequence). V gave up 4 bases and J gave up 0 bases, with 7 bases separating them. The CDR3 has 13 amino acids. The chain's CDR3 is CASSSADSYEQYF. CDR3 sequence (DNA): TGTGCCAGCAGTTCCGCAGACTCCTACGAGCAGTACTTC.

J is TRBJ1-4 and V is TRBV5-1, with 8 nucleotides matching TRBD1. V lost 4 bases, J lost 7 bases, and 9 bases stayed unmatched. The CDR3 is 15 amino acids. Germline CDR1 is SGHRS and CDR2 is YFSETQ. The CDR3 DNA sequence: TGCGCCAGCAGCCCGGACAGGGCAGGGAGTGAAAAACTGTTTTTT. It codes for CASSPDRAGSEKLFF.

The chain links TRBV5-1 to TRBJ2-3, with TRBD2 identical over 12 bases. Germline CDR1 reads SGHRS; CDR2 reads YFSETQ. Germline trimming cut 1 base from V and 0 bases from J; bases unmatched to any gene: 6. CDR3 length equals 18 residues. CDR3 loop: CASSLKLAGGTSTDTQYF. In DNA form, the CDR3 reads TGCGCCAGCAGCTTGAAACTAGCGGGGGGAACTAGCACAGATACGCAGTATTTT.

The chain uses TRBV2 and TRBJ1-1, with TRBD1 identical over 7 bases. Germline-derived CDR1 and CDR2 are SNHLY and FYNNEI. This CDR3 spans 15 amino acids. V shed 3 bases and J 3 bases; nucleotides not matched to a gene: 7. The CDR3 here is CASSEDRSVYTEAFF. CDR3 nucleotides: TGTGCCAGCAGTGAGGACAGGTCAGTCTACACTGAAGCTTTCTTT.

The gene calls are TRBV6-5 and TRBJ2-5, with 7 bases fitting TRBD1. The J call may be mistaken, given a closer DNA end match to TRBJ2-7. The CDR3 runs to 15 residues. Germline assignment: CDR1 MNHEY and CDR2 SVGAGI. CDR3 amino acids: CASSYKTGSSYEQYF. CDR3 nucleotide sequence: TGTGCCAGCAGTTACAAGACAGGGAGCTCCTACGAGCAGTACTTC.

The chain uses TRBV5-6 and TRBJ2-5; D remains ambiguous. Trimming stripped 3 bases from V and 5 bases from J, with 5 bases between. The CDR3 extends over 11 amino acids. Germline V gene sequence: CDR1 SGHDT, CDR2 YYEEEE. For the CDR3, the DNA is TGTGCCAGCAGCTACAAGGAGACCCAGTACTTC. Protein: CASSYKETQYF.